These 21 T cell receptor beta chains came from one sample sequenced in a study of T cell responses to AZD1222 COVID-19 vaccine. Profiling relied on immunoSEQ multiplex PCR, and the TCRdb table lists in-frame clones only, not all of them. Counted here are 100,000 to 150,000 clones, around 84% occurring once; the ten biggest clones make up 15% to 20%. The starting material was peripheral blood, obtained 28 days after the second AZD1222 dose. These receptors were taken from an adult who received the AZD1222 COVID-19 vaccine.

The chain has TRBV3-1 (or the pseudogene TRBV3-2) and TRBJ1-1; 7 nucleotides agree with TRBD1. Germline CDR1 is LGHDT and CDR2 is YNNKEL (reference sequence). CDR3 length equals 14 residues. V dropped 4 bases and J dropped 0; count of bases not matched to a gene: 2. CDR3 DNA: TGTGCCAGCAGCCCGGGACAGCTGAACACTGAAGCTTTCTTT. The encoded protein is CASSPGQLNTEAFF.

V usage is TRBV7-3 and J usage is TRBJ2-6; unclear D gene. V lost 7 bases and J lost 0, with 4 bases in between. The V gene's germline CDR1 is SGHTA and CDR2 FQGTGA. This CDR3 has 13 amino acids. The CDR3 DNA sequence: TGTGCCAGCAAACTCTCTGGGGCCAACGTCCTGACTTTC. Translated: CASKLSGANVLTF.

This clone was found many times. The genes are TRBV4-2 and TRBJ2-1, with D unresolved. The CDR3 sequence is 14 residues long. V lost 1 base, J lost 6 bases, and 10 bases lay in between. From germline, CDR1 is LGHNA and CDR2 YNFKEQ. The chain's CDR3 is CASSQGLDGNEQFF. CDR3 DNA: TGTGCCAGCAGCCAAGGATTGGATGGCAATGAGCAGTTCTTC.

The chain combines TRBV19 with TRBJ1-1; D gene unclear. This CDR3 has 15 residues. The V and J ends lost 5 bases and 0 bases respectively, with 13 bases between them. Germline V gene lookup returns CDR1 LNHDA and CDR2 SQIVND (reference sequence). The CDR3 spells CASSPHLIMNTEAFF. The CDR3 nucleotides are TGTGCCAGTAGTCCTCATTTGATAATGAACACTGAAGCTTTCTTT.

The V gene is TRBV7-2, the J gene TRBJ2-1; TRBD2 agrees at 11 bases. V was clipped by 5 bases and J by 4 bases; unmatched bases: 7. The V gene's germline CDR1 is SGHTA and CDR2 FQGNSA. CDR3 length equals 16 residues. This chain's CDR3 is CASSRVGTSGYNEQFF. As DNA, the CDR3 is TGTGCCAGCAGCCGGGTCGGGACTAGCGGTTACAATGAGCAGTTCTTC.

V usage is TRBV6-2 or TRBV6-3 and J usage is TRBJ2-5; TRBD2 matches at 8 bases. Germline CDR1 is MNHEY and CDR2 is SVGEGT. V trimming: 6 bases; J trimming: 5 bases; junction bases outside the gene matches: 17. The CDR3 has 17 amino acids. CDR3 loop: CASSIAGSGGPGETQYF. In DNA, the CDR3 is TGTGCCAGCAGCATAGCCGGGAGCGGGGGACCCGGGGAGACCCAGTACTTC.

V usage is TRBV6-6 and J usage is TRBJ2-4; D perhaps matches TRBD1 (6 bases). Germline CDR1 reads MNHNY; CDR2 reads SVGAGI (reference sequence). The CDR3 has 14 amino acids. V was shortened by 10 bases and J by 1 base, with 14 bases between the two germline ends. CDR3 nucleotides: TGTGCCACCGAGGGCCAGGGGGCCAAAAACATTCAGTACTTC. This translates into CATEGQGAKNIQYF.

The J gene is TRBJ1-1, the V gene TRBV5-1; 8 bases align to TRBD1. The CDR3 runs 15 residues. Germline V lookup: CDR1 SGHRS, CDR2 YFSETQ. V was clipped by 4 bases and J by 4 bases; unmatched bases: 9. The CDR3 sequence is CASSLQGGGGTEAFF. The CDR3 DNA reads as TGCGCCAGCAGCCTACAGGGGGGTGGCGGCACTGAAGCTTTCTTT.

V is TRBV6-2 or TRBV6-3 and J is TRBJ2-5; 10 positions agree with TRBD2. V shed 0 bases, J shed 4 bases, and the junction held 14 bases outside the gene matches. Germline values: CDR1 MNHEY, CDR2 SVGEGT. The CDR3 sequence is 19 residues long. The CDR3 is CASSYSRASGSGRGETQYF. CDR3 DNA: TGTGCCAGCAGTTACTCCCGGGCTAGCGGGAGTGGTCGAGGAGAGACCCAGTACTTC.

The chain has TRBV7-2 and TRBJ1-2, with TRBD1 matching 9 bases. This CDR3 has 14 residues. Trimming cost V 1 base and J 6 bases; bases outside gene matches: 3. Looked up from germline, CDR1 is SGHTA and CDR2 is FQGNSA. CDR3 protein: CASSLGDRVDGYTF. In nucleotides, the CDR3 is TGTGCCAGCAGCTTAGGGGACAGGGTAGATGGCTACACCTTC.

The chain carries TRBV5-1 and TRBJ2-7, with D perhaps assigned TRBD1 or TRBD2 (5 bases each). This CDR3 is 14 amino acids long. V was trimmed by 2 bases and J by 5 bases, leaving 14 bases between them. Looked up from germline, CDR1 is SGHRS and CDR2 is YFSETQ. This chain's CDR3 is CASSLGGGADEQYF. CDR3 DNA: TGCGCCAGCAGCTTAGGTGGGGGAGCGGACGAGCAGTACTTC.

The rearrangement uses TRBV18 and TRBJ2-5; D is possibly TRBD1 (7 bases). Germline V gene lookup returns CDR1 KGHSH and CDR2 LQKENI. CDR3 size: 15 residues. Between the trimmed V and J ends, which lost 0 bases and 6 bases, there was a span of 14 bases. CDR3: CASSPPTGTGKTQYF. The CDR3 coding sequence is TGTGCCAGCTCACCACCGACAGGGACTGGGAAGACCCAGTACTTC.

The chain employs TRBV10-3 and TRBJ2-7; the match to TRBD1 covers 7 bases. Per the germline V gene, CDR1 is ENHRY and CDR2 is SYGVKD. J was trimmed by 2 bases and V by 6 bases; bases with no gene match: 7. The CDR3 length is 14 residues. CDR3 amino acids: CAISVQQGPYEQYF. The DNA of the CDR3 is TGTGCCATCAGCGTACAACAGGGGCCCTACGAGCAGTACTTC.

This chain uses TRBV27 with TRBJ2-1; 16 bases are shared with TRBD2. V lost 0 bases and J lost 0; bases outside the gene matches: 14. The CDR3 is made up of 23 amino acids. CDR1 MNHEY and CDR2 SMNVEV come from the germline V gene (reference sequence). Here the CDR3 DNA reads TGTGCCAGCAGTTTATCGGCACCGGGACTAGCGGGAGGGTACGAGAGCTCCTACAATGAGCAGTTCTTC. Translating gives CASSLSAPGLAGGYESSYNEQFF.

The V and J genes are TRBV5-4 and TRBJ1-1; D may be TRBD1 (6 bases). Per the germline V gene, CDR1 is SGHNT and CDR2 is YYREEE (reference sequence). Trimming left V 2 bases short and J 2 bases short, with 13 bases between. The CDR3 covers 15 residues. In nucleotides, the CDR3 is TGTGCCAGCAGCTTTCCAGGGGCCTCCAACACTGAAGCTTTCTTT. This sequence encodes CASSFPGASNTEAFF. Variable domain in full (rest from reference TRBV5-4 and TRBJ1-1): ETGVTQSPTHLIKTRGQQVTLRCSSQSGHNTVSWYQQALGQGPQFIFQYYREEENGRGNFPPRFSGLQFPNYSSELNVNALELDDSALYLCASSFPGASNTEAFFGQGTRLTVV.

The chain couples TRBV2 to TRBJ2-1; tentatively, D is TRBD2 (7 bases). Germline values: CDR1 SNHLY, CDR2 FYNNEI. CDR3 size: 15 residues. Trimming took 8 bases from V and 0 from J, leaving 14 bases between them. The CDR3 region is CASREDRPSYNEQFF. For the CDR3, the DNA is TGTGCCAGCCGGGAGGACAGACCCTCCTACAATGAGCAGTTCTTC.

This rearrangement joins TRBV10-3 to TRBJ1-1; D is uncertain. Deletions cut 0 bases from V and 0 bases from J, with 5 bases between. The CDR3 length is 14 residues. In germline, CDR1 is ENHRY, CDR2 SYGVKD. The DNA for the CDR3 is TGTGCCATCAGTGAGTCCCATTTGAACACTGAAGCTTTCTTT. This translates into CAISESHLNTEAFF.

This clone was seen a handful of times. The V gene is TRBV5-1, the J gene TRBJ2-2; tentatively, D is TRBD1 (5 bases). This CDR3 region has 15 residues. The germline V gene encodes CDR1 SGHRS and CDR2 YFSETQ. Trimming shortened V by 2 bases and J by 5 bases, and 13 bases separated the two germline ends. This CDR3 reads CASSLVGEGTGELFF. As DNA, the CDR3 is TGCGCCAGCAGCTTAGTAGGGGAAGGGACCGGGGAGCTGTTTTTT.

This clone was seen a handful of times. The CDR3 DNA sequence: TGTGCCAGCAGTGAATCTCTCAGGGGAGGCTCACCCCTCCACTTT. Amino acids: CASSESLRGGSPLHF. The rearrangement uses TRBV25-1 and TRBJ1-6, with D perhaps matching TRBD1 (6 bases). CDR3 length: 15 residues. Germline CDR1 and CDR2: MGHDK and SYGVNS. Deletions cut 1 base from V and 10 bases from J, with 14 bases between. Complete variable domain (other parts from reference TRBV25-1 and TRBJ1-6): EADIYQTPRYLVIGTGKKITLECSQTMGHDKMYWYQQDPGMELHLIHYSYGVNSTEKGDLSSESTVSRIRTEHFPLTLESARPSHTSQYLCASSESLRGGSPLHFGNGTRLTVT.

The CDR3 nucleotides read TGCGCCAGCAGCCAAGACAGACAGGATTTCTATGGCTACACCTTC. This codes for CASSQDRQDFYGYTF. This chain connects TRBV4-3 to TRBJ1-2; perhaps TRBD1 as D (6 bases). The CDR3 has 15 amino acids. Germline values: CDR1 LGHNA, CDR2 YSLEER. V gave up 0 bases and J gave up 4 bases, with 12 bases separating them.

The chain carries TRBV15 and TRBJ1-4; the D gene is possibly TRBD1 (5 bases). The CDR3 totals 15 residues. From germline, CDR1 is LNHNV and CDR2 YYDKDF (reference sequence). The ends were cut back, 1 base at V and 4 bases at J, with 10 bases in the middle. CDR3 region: CATSRGGGGNEKLFF. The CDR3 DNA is TGTGCCACCAGCAGAGGGGGCGGGGGTAATGAAAAACTGTTTTTT.